Listed below are T cell receptor beta chains from one sample, sequenced in a study of T cell responses to AZD1222 COVID-19 vaccine. Sequencing used immunoSEQ multiplex PCR; TCRdb keeps in-frame clones, though not all of them. Among approximately 77,000 clones listed, about 92% were seen once. The sample consisted of peripheral blood, taken 28 days after the second AZD1222 dose. The source is an adult who received the AZD1222 COVID-19 vaccine. Each CDR3 is given with its conserved first and last residue. A D gene is named only where the DNA matches it firmly. Expanded clones get a size class; other rows say once, few or many, or leave the size out.

clone_size	v_call	j_call	d_call	cdr3_nt	cdr3_aa
.	TRBV30	TRBJ2-2	TRBD1	TGTGCCTGGAGTCTTCCGGGACAGAGAGTGTTTTTT	CAWSLPGQRVFF
.	TRBV27	TRBJ2-3	.	TGTGCCAGCAGTTCCCCGGGGCAGGGAGAAGATACGCAGTATTTT	CASSSPGQGEDTQYF
.	TRBV19	TRBJ2-1	.	TGTGCCAGTAGTAGGGGACGGAGCGACTCCTACAATGAGCAGTTCTTC	CASSRGRSDSYNEQFF
.	TRBV18	TRBJ2-7	.	TGTGCCAGCTCAAGGACAGAGTCCTACGAGCAGTACTTC	CASSRTESYEQYF
once	TRBV5-1	TRBJ2-2	TRBD1	TGCGCCAGCAGCCCGGACAGGGTCTACACCGGGGAGCTGTTTTTT	CASSPDRVYTGELFF
once	TRBV6-2/TRBV6-3	TRBJ1-4	TRBD1	TGTGCCAGCAGTTACTCGGCGAAAACAGGGGGCAGTGAAAAACTGTTTTTT	CASSYSAKTGGSEKLFF
.	TRBV24-1	TRBJ1-5	TRBD1	TGTGCCACCAGTATGACAGGGGGAAATAGCAATCAGCCCCAGCATTTT	CATSMTGGNSNQPQHF
.	TRBV9	TRBJ2-1	.	TGTGCCAGCAGCGTAGTTGGGCGGTCCTACAATGAGCAGTTCTTC	CASSVVGRSYNEQFF
once	TRBV13	TRBJ2-1	.	TGTGCCAGCAGCCGGTATGACAGTCTAATGATGCAGTTCTTC	CASSRYDSLMMQFF
.	TRBV2	TRBJ2-1	.	TGTGCCAGCAGTGCATACAATGAGCAGTTCTTC	CASSAYNEQFF
.	TRBV6-1	TRBJ2-1	.	TGTGCCAGCAGTGAAATCTGGAGTCGGCACAATGAGCAGTTCTTC	CASSEIWSRHNEQFF
.	TRBV7-9	TRBJ2-3	.	TGTGCCAGCGGCCCCCGCACAGATACGCAGTATTTT	CASGPRTDTQYF
.	TRBV6-5	TRBJ1-1	.	TGTGCCAGCACCGGGGGCACTGAAGCTTTCTTT	CASTGGTEAFF
once	TRBV13	TRBJ1-2	TRBD1	TGTGCCAGCACCGGGACAGGTGTGGACTATGGCTACACCTTC	CASTGTGVDYGYTF
.	TRBV5-1	TRBJ2-3	TRBD2	TGCGCCAGCAGCTTGGTTGCTAGCGGCTACACAGATACGCAGTATTTT	CASSLVASGYTDTQYF
.	TRBV6-5	TRBJ2-3	.	TGTGCCAGCACAAGGTCTAGCACAGATACGCAGTATTTT	CASTRSSTDTQYF
.	TRBV12-3/TRBV12-4	TRBJ2-3	.	TGTGCCAGCAGTCTATTCTGGGATACGCAGTATTTT	CASSLFWDTQYF
.	TRBV6-6	TRBJ2-4	TRBD1	TGTGCCAGCGGGACAGGGGAAAACATTCAGTACTTC	CASGTGENIQYF
.	TRBV28	TRBJ2-6	.	TGTGCCAGCGCTTCGCCTGGGGCCAACGTCCTGACTTTC	CASASPGANVLTF